The 7 T cell receptor beta chains reported below all come from one sample, sequenced in a study of T-cell memory formation after mild COVID-19. From the 5' RACE reads, TCRdb called clonotypes with MiXCR, one entry per CDR3 protein. The sample yields 150,000 to 200,000 distinct CDR3 sequences, 30% to 35% seen once. The sequencing input was PBMCs or a T cell subset sorted from them (not recorded which). The origin of the receptors is an adult woman who had mild COVID-19 (a few samples of this study predate the infection). Cell type and time point are not known.

The sample holds many counts of this clonotype. The chain has TRBV5-1 and TRBJ2-5; D may be TRBD2 (6 bases). Germline CDR1 SGHRS, CDR2 YFSETQ. Trimming took 1 base from V and 2 from J, leaving 15 bases between them. The CDR3 runs 16 residues. In DNA, the CDR3 is TGCGCCAGCAGCTTGAATAAGGCGGGATCTCAAGAGACCCAGTACTTC. Translated: CASSLNKAGSQETQYF. The whole variable domain, filled in from reference TRBV5-1 and TRBJ2-5, reads KAGVTQTPRYLIKTRGQQVTLSCSPISGHRSVSWYQQTPGQGLQFLFEYFSETQRNKGNFPGRFSGRQFSNSRSEMNVSTLELGDSALYLCASSLNKAGSQETQYFGPGTRLLVL.

The J gene is TRBJ1-6, the V gene TRBV5-1; D remains unclear. The CDR3 length is 13 residues. Looked up from germline, CDR1 is SGHRS and CDR2 is YFSETQ. The V and J ends lost 8 bases and 9 bases respectively, with 15 bases between them. The CDR3 DNA sequence: TGCGCCAGTGGTGAGGGAGTTGGTTCACCCCTCCACTTT. This gives the protein CASGEGVGSPLHF. Together with reference TRBV5-1 and TRBJ1-6, the CDR3 gives the full variable domain: KAGVTQTPRYLIKTRGQQVTLSCSPISGHRSVSWYQQTPGQGLQFLFEYFSETQRNKGNFPGRFSGRQFSNSRSEMNVSTLELGDSALYLCASGEGVGSPLHFGNGTRLTVT.

The rearrangement links TRBV25-1 to TRBJ2-7; the D gene is possibly TRBD2 (5 bases). Germline CDR1 reads MGHDK; CDR2 reads SYGVNS. The CDR3 is made up of 14 amino acids. V lost 1 base and J lost 7, with 14 bases in between. CDR3 sequence reads: CASSESWGEREQYF. DNA of the CDR3: TGTGCCAGCAGTGAATCGTGGGGAGAAAGAGAGCAGTACTTC.

The chain employs TRBV12-3 or TRBV12-4 and TRBJ2-3; D may be TRBD2 (6 bases). The CDR3 totals 15 residues. Trimming pared 6 bases from V and 2 bases from J, leaving 15 bases between. The CDR3 protein is CASSWVASDTDTQYF. CDR3 in DNA: TGTGCCAGCAGCTGGGTGGCTAGCGACACAGATACGCAGTATTTT.

This sequence joins TRBV20-1 and TRBJ2-1, with TRBD2 identical over 12 bases. V lost 6 bases and J lost 7; bases outside the gene matches: 13. In germline, CDR1 is DFQATT, CDR2 SNEGSKA (reference sequence). The CDR3 is made up of 16 amino acids. CDR3 sequence reads: CSADLAGGLPVNEQFF. CDR3 sequence (DNA): TGCAGTGCCGATCTAGCGGGGGGGCTCCCGGTTAATGAGCAGTTCTTC.

The sample holds a few counts of this clonotype. The chain recombines TRBV9 with TRBJ2-1; TRBD2 agrees at 8 bases. CDR3 length: 16 residues. J was trimmed by 0 bases and V by 0 bases; bases with no gene match: 2. Germline-derived CDR1 and CDR2 are SGDLS and YYNGEE. The CDR3 coding sequence is TGTGCCAGCAGCGTAGGAGCGGGGGTCTCCTACAATGAGCAGTTCTTC. As protein: CASSVGAGVSYNEQFF.

The chain carries TRBV5-6 and TRBJ2-5, with D unclear. The CDR3 sequence is 15 residues long. CDR1 is SGHDT, CDR2 YYEEEE, per germline. Trimming shortened V by 3 bases and J by 0 bases, and 12 bases separated the two germline ends. CDR3 bases: TGTGCCAGCAGCTCCGAACCGTGGTACCAAGAGACCCAGTACTTC. This translates into CASSSEPWYQETQYF.